These 4 T cell receptor beta chains were sequenced from one sample in a study of graft-versus-host responses after intestinal transplantation. TCRdb keeps only in-frame clones here, not all; method: immunoSEQ multiplex PCR. Of over 15,000 clones listed, roughly 86% are singletons. Here the sequenced sample was PBMCs, taken approximately 220 days after intestinal transplant. Receptors were obtained from a human patient who received an intestinal transplant, so some T cells may come from the graft donor.

J is TRBJ2-3 and V is TRBV4-1; 13 nucleotides match TRBD2. The CDR3 extends over 15 amino acids. Trimming at V came to 5 bases and at J to 6 bases, leaving 5 bases not matched to a gene. In germline, CDR1 is MGHRA, CDR2 YSYEKL. This CDR3 is CASSKGTSGVDTQYF. CDR3 bases: TGCGCCAGCAGCAAGGGGACTAGCGGGGTGGATACGCAGTATTTT.

This clone was recorded once. The chain uses TRBV5-4 and TRBJ1-2; the match to TRBD1 covers 7 bases. V lost 3 bases, J lost 2 bases, and 1 base stayed unmatched. Germline CDR1 SGHNT, CDR2 YYREEE (reference sequence). The CDR3 sequence is 13 residues long. The CDR3, as DNA: TGTGCCAGCAGCTCGACAGGGAACTATGGCTACACCTTC. It encodes CASSSTGNYGYTF. Complete variable domain (other parts from reference TRBV5-4 and TRBJ1-2): ETGVTQSPTHLIKTRGQQVTLRCSSQSGHNTVSWYQQALGQGPQFIFQYYREEENGRGNFPPRFSGLQFPNYSSELNVNALELDDSALYLCASSSTGNYGYTFGSGTRLTVV.

The J gene is TRBJ2-7, the V gene TRBV5-4; the D gene could be TRBD1 or TRBD2 (7 bases each). Germline CDR1 and CDR2: SGHNT and YYREEE (reference sequence). Trimming removed 3 bases from V and 7 bases from J, with 17 bases in between. This CDR3 spans 14 amino acids. The CDR3 loop is CASSSGGGGGEQYF. The CDR3 DNA sequence: TGTGCCAGCAGCTCAGGGGGGGGCGGAGGAGAGCAGTACTTC. The full variable domain, with the rest looked up from reference TRBV5-4 and TRBJ2-7, is ETGVTQSPTHLIKTRGQQVTLRCSSQSGHNTVSWYQQALGQGPQFIFQYYREEENGRGNFPPRFSGLQFPNYSSELNVNALELDDSALYLCASSSGGGGGEQYFGPGTRLTVT.

This clone was detected only a few times. The chain has TRBV29-1 and TRBJ1-1; 8 positions agree with TRBD1. The germline gives CDR1 SQVTM, CDR2 ANQGSEA. This CDR3 contains 12 residues. The J segment lost 4 bases and the V segment lost 2 bases, leaving 0 bases of the junction unmatched. Here the CDR3 DNA reads TGCAGCGTTGAACAGGGGGCCACTGAAGCTTTCTTT. Translation: CSVEQGATEAFF.